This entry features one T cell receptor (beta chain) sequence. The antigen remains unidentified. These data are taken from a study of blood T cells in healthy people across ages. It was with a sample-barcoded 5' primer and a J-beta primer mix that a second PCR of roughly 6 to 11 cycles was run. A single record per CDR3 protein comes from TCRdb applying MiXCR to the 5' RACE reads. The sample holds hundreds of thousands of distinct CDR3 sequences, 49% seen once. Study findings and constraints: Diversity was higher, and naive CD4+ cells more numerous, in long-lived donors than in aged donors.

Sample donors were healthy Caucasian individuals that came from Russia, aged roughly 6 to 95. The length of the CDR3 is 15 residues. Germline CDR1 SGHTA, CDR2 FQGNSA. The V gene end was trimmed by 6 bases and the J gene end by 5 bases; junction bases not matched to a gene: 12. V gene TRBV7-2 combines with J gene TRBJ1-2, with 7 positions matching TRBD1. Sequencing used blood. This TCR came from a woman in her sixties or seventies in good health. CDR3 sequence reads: CASSSGTAHNYGYTF. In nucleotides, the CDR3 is TGTGCCAGCAGTTCCGGGACAGCGCATAATTATGGCTACACCTTC.